This T cell receptor beta chain comes out of a study of T-cell memory formation after mild COVID-19. Constant-segment primers served in 5'RACE that generated TCR alpha and TCR beta cDNA libraries bearing sample barcodes and UMIs. TCRdb re-analysed the 5' RACE reads in MiXCR, keeping a single row per CDR3 protein. The data show approximately 400,000 distinct CDR3 sequences, approximately 19% seen once. CDR1 and CDR2 (germline): LGHNA, YSLEER. The V segment lost 0 bases and the J segment 5 bases; nucleotides outside the gene matches: 13. The CDR3 runs to 20 residues. This clonotype was seen more than once but under ten times.

Material for sequencing was PBMCs or a T cell subset sorted from them (not recorded which). This chain joins TRBV4-3 and TRBJ2-3, with 14 bases matching TRBD2. The receptor comes from a man between 18 and 29 years old who had mild COVID-19 (a few samples of this study predate the infection). Cell type and time point are not known. The CDR3 is CASSQDLTSGGAGAQDTQYF. Here the CDR3 DNA reads TGCGCCAGCAGCCAAGATCTGACTAGCGGGGGGGCCGGTGCACAAGATACGCAGTATTTT.